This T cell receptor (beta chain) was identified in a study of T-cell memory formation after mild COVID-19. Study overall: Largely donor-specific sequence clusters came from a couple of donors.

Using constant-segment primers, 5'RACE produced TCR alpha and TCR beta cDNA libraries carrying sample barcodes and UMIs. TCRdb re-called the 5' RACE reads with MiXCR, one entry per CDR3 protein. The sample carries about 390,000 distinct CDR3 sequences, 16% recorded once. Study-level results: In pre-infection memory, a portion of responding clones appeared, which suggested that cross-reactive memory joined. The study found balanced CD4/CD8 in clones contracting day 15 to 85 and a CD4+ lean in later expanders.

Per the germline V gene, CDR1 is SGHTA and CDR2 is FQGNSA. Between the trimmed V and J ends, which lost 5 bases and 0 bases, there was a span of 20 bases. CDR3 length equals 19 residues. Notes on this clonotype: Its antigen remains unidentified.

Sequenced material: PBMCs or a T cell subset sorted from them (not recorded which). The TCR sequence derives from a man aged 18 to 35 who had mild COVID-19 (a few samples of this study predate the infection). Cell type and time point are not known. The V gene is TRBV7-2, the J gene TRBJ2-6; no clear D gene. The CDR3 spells CASSSRRSHDPSGANVLTF. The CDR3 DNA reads TGTGCCAGCAGCAGCCGCCGGTCCCACGACCCCTCTGGGGCCAACGTCCTGACTTTC.